This TCR beta chain derives from a study of post-analysis software for immune sequencing data (dated by TCRdb to the mid-2010s). Concerning the study at large: Relapsing-remitting, secondary progressive and progressive-relapsing multiple sclerosis were recorded as disease courses, and subtype annotation was lacking for some patients. Patient repertoires were compared against roughly 10 previously published healthy control repertoires from donors aged 6 to 25 years. A subset of samples was prepared in parallel using single-end sample barcoding, then pooled and co-amplified after Illumina adapter ligation. The study at large found these results: The control group was slightly older than the multiple sclerosis patient group. Direct clustering with F measure showed strong co-clustering of samples prepared in the same batch, prompting a batch-effect correction. Normalized Chao1 diversity was significantly lower in multiple sclerosis patients than controls, suggesting substantial peripheral T-cell clonal expansion. Several TRBV segments, including TRBV5-6, TRBV5-1 and TRBV20-1, were significantly more frequent in patients than controls.

TCR beta repertoires were profiled from peripheral blood of roughly 13 young patients with multiple sclerosis to demonstrate the VDJtools post-analysis software. Multiple sclerosis patients were children and adolescents aged 6 to 15 years. After removal of 3 bases from V and 3 bases from J, the junction retains 4 bases not matched to a gene. CDR3 length: 15 amino acids, cysteine to phenylalanine. Only the CDR3 region is kept as DNA, spanning 45 bases read in frame from base 1. Reading the germline V gene gives CDR1 KGHDR and CDR2 SFDVKD. Library construction relied on PCR. TCRdb shows the sequencer as Illumina HiSeq 2500. To reduce PCR and sequencing biases, unique molecular identifiers were incorporated into the TCR beta cDNA libraries. Approximately 500,000 cDNA molecules were obtained for every 1 to 10 million input T cells, so each molecule roughly corresponded to one T cell. The patient libraries were prepared and sequenced using the same protocol as the earlier healthy control dataset. Samples belonging to the same batch were prepared together, multiplexed and sequenced on a shared HiSeq lane. The original methods were these. Raw barcoded reads were processed with MIGEC, discarding single-read molecular identifier groups before consensus assembly and CDR3 extraction. Clonotype tables were post-analysed with VDJtools, normalizing diversity by down-sampling all datasets to the smallest sample size. Repertoire overlap clustering matched CDR3 amino acid but not nucleotide sequences to correct batch-related cross-sample contamination. TCRdb took the public reads, trimmed them with fastp at Q25, ran MiXCR for clone calling and kept in-frame beta chains. For every CDR3 protein sequence, its rows merge into one entry that carries the most common genes and DNA. The authors' filters were not applied to this entry. Counted in this sample were about 540,000 distinct CDR3 sequences; under 40% of them appeared once. Under 7% of the sample goes to the ten largest clones.

On this clonotype itself: The antigen it recognizes is unknown. No much larger clonotype is one base removed from it; base qualities were not supplied.

This clonotype originated in a girl aged 2-17 years with multiple sclerosis. The sample comprised blood. The V and J genes are TRBV24-1 and TRBJ1-2; 9 central bases correspond to TRBD1. The nucleotides are TGTGCCACCAGTGATGCCGGGACAGGGCACTATGGCTACACCTTC. Its protein reads: CATSDAGTGHYGYTF.